The clone carrying this T cell receptor beta chain was found a few times. Antigen specificity is unknown. Trimming took 4 bases from V and 6 from J; bases not matched to a gene: 1. Germline assignment: CDR1 SNHLY and CDR2 FYNNEI. The CDR3 contains 13 residues. The assay ran at deep level. Assay: immunoSEQ multiplex PCR; the TCRdb copy retains only in-frame clones and omits some. The sample lists nearly 1 million clones, approximately 76% seen once, with about 1.5% in the top ten. The data were taken from a study of shared clonotypes between healthy human individuals. For the study at large: The plates for each donor numbered three CD4 naive, three CD4 memory, two CD8 naive and one CD8 memory. Study-wide results and limits: The authors sampled blood alone, and tissue repertoires likely differ.

The V call is TRBV2, the J call TRBJ1-5, with TRBD1 matching 9 bases. The source is a man aged 18 to 30 in good health. Sequenced: memory CD4+ T cells sorted from blood. Subset reported: CD45RA-negative fraction. CDR3 loop: CASSGTGAQPQHF. The CDR3 nucleotides are TGTGCCAGCAGTGGGACAGGGGCTCAGCCCCAGCATTTT.